This T cell receptor (beta chain) was profiled in a study of monozygotic twins with inflammatory bowel disease. Study-level points and caveats: Differing immunosuppressive treatments may have added variability to patient repertoires. A distinction between different T cell subtypes was not possible.

TCRdb re-called the 5' RACE reads and shows each CDR3 protein once, DNA omitted. Listed are about 210,000 distinct CDR3 sequences; about 8% falls within the top ten. Isolation of total RNA was performed on whole blood, with no prior T cell sorting. Remarks on this clonotype: Its antigen is not known.

There are 13 residues in the CDR3. CDR1 and CDR2 from the germline V gene are KGHSH and LQKENI. The rearrangement joins TRBV18 to TRBJ2-3. The specimen sequenced was blood. The clonotype comes from a human donor with ulcerative colitis or Crohn's disease, or a healthy co-twin of an affected twin (not recorded which). The CDR3: CASSYTSTDTQYF. The complete variable domain, with remaining parts taken from reference TRBV18 and TRBJ2-3, reads NAGVMQNPRHLVRRRGQEARLRCSPMKGHSHVYWYRQLPEEGLKFMVYLQKENIIDESGMPKERFSAEFPKEGPSILRIQQVVRGDSAAYFCASSYTSTDTQYFGPGTRLTVL.